The 18 T cell receptor beta chains given below trace back to one sample, sequenced in a study of cytomegalovirus exposure and HLA in healthy donors. Primers included in the PCR were 60 Vbeta and 13 Jbeta primers. Clones were sequenced by immunoSEQ multiplex PCR, and TCRdb holds only the in-frame ones, with some missing. This sample yields 80,000 to 100,000 clones, of which roughly 76% are seen a single time; 2% to 3% belongs to the top ten. Sequencing was performed on PBMCs. These receptor sequences come from a middle-aged man in good health and CMV-seronegative.

This chain joins TRBV4-2 and TRBJ2-2; 7 bases are shared with TRBD1. This CDR3 spans 18 amino acids. Trimming cost V 2 bases and J 0 bases; bases outside gene matches: 9. In germline, CDR1 is LGHNA, CDR2 YNFKEQ. DNA of the CDR3: TGTGCCAGCAGCCAATACAGGGGAACTATCGCGAACACCGGGGAGCTGTTTTTT. Its translation: CASSQYRGTIANTGELFF.

The chain uses TRBV7-9 and TRBJ2-7, with 7 bases aligning to TRBD2. Trimming took 2 bases from V and 6 from J; bases not matched to a gene: 4. The CDR3 consists of 13 residues. CDR1 and CDR2 from the germline V gene are SEHNR and FQNEAQ (reference sequence). The CDR3 sequence: CASSLIGEGEQYF. Here the CDR3 DNA reads TGTGCCAGCAGCTTAATAGGGGAGGGCGAGCAGTACTTC.

This chain links TRBV6-1 with TRBJ1-2, with 8 bases that match TRBD1. Germline V lookup: CDR1 MNHNS, CDR2 SASEGT. The ends lost 5 bases at V and 4 bases at J; junction bases unmatched: 9. This CDR3 is built from 15 residues. The CDR3 nucleotides are TGTGCCAGCAGTCCTCCCGGGACAGGTCCCTATGGCTACACCTTC. This codes for CASSPPGTGPYGYTF.

This chain connects TRBV7-2 to TRBJ1-5; D is uncertain. CDR3 size: 13 residues. V was shortened by 2 bases and J by 4 bases, with 6 bases between the two germline ends. Germline CDR1 and CDR2: SGHTA and FQGNSA. CDR3 bases: TGTGCCAGCAGCTTAAGCGGAAATCAGCCCCAGCATTTT. Amino acids: CASSLSGNQPQHF.

This rearrangement joins TRBV6-1 to TRBJ2-1; D might be TRBD1 (5 bases). Deletions cut 4 bases from V and 10 bases from J, with 8 bases between. The CDR3 has 11 residues. In germline, CDR1 is MNHNS, CDR2 SASEGT. The CDR3 sequence is CASSAKGEQFF. For the CDR3, the DNA is TGTGCCAGCAGTGCGAAGGGGGAGCAGTTCTTC.

In this sample, this clone turned up a few times. This chain connects TRBV18 to TRBJ2-1; the D gene is possibly TRBD2 (5 bases). V lost 5 bases, J lost 3 bases, and 11 bases lay in between. CDR1 is KGHSH, CDR2 LQKENI, per germline. The CDR3 has 14 residues. The CDR3, as DNA: TGTGCCAGCTCATTCACGGGATTCTACAATGAGCAGTTCTTC. This gives the protein CASSFTGFYNEQFF.

The chain links TRBV6-1 to TRBJ2-7, with 7 bases lining up with TRBD2. With 5 bases clipped from V and 2 bases from J, the junction kept 6 bases outside the gene matches. This CDR3 region has 14 residues. CDR1 MNHNS and CDR2 SASEGT come from the germline V gene. The CDR3 protein is CASSWTSKAYEQYF. DNA for the CDR3: TGTGCCAGCAGTTGGACTAGTAAGGCCTACGAGCAGTACTTC.

This chain connects TRBV5-1 to TRBJ1-3; TRBD1 agrees at 9 bases. Losses at the gene ends were 4 bases for V and 2 bases for J; bases not matched to a gene: 4. Germline V lookup: CDR1 SGHRS, CDR2 YFSETQ. The CDR3 is 15 amino acids. The CDR3: CASSQDRGTGNTIYF. The CDR3, as DNA: TGCGCCAGCAGCCAGGACAGGGGAACTGGAAACACCATATATTTT.

The rearrangement uses TRBV11-2 and TRBJ1-3; D is unclear. Germline V gene sequence: CDR1 SGHAT, CDR2 FQNNGV. The CDR3 has 13 amino acids. V was shortened by 6 bases and J by 3 bases, with 9 bases between the two germline ends. CDR3: CASSPQIGNTIYF. The CDR3 coding sequence is TGTGCCAGCAGTCCCCAAATTGGAAACACCATATATTTT.

The chain combines TRBV27 with TRBJ2-5; 7 bases agree with TRBD1. The junction had 7 bases not matched to a gene; V was cut back by 6 bases and J by 0 bases. CDR1 and CDR2 from the germline V gene are MNHEY and SMNVEV (reference sequence). CDR3 length: 15 amino acids. The DNA of the CDR3 is TGTGCCAGCAGCCGGGACAGACTAAACCAAGAGACCCAGTACTTC. Its protein product is CASSRDRLNQETQYF.

The CDR3 DNA reads TGTGCCAGCAGCTCCAGGGGGCTCCCCCAAGAGACCCAGTACTTC. Translated, it gives CASSSRGLPQETQYF. The rearrangement uses TRBV7-9 and TRBJ2-5, with 8 nucleotides matching TRBD1. The V gene end was trimmed by 4 bases and the J gene end by 1 base; junction bases not matched to a gene: 5. The CDR3 is 15 residues long. From germline, CDR1 is SEHNR and CDR2 FQNEAQ (reference sequence).

The V call is TRBV30, the J call TRBJ1-6; D remains unclear. The CDR3 runs 14 residues. Deletions cut 4 bases from V and 5 bases from J, with 12 bases between. Germline V lookup: CDR1 GTSNPN, CDR2 SVGIG (reference sequence). CDR3 residues: CAWTIGQDNSPLHF. CDR3 sequence (DNA): TGTGCCTGGACAATCGGCCAGGATAATTCACCCCTCCACTTT.

The chain joins TRBV9 to TRBJ2-3, with 9 bases fitting TRBD1. Germline CDR1 reads SGDLS; CDR2 reads YYNGEE. With 4 bases clipped from V and 5 bases from J, the junction kept 8 bases outside the gene matches. CDR3 length: 15 residues. The CDR3 nucleotides read TGTGCCAGCAGCCTTGGGACAGGGAGTGGAGATACGCAGTATTTT. This codes for CASSLGTGSGDTQYF. Drawing the rest from reference TRBV9 and TRBJ2-3, the complete variable domain is DSGVTQTPKHLITATGQRVTLRCSPRSGDLSVYWYQQSLDQGLQFLIQYYNGEERAKGNILERFSAQQFPDLHSELNLSSLELGDSALYFCASSLGTGSGDTQYFGPGTRLTVL.

This clone showed up just a few times. This sequence joins TRBV7-9 and TRBJ2-3; D gene ambiguous. CDR3 size: 17 residues. Germline values: CDR1 SEHNR, CDR2 FQNEAQ (reference sequence). V gave up 2 bases and J gave up 0 bases, with 15 bases separating them. The CDR3 spells CASSLSVPGYSTDTQYF. The CDR3 DNA sequence: TGTGCCAGCAGCTTATCCGTTCCCGGGTATAGCACAGATACGCAGTATTTT.

This clone was detected once. This chain links TRBV21-1 with TRBJ2-2; the table's D call, TRBD2, was not checked against the DNA. TRBV21-1 has pseudogene status. The length of the CDR3 is 19 residues. CDR3 nucleotide sequence: TGTGCCAGCGGACTTAAGACTAATAGCGGGAGACTCGGTACCGGGGAGCTGTTTTTT. Amino acid sequence: CASGLKTNSGRLGTGELFF.

This chain joins TRBV18 and TRBJ2-1, with 10 positions matching TRBD2. Germline V gene sequence: CDR1 KGHSH, CDR2 LQKENI. The CDR3 is made up of 19 amino acids. The V segment lost 0 bases and the J segment 0 bases; nucleotides outside the gene matches: 8. The DNA of the CDR3 is TGTGCCAGCTCACCACCAAGCGGGAGGGCCTGGAGCTCCTACAATGAGCAGTTCTTC. Protein sequence: CASSPPSGRAWSSYNEQFF.

The V call is TRBV7-9, the J call TRBJ2-5; D remains unclear. Trimming shortened V by 3 bases and J by 2 bases, and 10 bases separated the two germline ends. This CDR3 contains 14 residues. Per the germline V gene, CDR1 is SEHNR and CDR2 is FQNEAQ (reference sequence). This CDR3 reads CASSLVNSQETQYF. CDR3 nucleotide sequence: TGTGCCAGCAGCTTGGTTAACAGTCAAGAGACCCAGTACTTC.

This clone appeared a few times. The rearrangement uses TRBV2 and TRBJ2-1; 7 bases line up with TRBD2. Germline CDR1 reads SNHLY; CDR2 reads FYNNEI. Trimming cost V 6 bases and J 7 bases; bases outside gene matches: 9. This CDR3 spans 14 amino acids. The CDR3 region has the DNA TGTGCCAGCAGGGGCGGGAGTATAGTGAATGAGCAGTTCTTC. Amino acid sequence: CASRGGSIVNEQFF.